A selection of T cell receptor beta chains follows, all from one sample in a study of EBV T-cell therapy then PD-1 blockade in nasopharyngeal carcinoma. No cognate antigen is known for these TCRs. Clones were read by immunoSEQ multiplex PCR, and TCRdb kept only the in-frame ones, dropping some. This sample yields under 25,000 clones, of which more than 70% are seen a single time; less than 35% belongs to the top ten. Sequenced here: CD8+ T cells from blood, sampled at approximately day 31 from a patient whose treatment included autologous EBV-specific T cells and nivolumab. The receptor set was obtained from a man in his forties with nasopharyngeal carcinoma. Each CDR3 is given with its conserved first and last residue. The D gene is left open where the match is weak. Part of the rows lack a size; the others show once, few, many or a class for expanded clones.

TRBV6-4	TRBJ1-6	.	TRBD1	TGTGCCAGCAGTGAGGAGGGGGCGAATTCACCCCTCCACTTT	CASSEEGANSPLHF
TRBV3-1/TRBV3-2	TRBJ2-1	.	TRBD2	TGTGCCAGCAGCCAATCTGGGCTAGCGGGGTTAAACAATGAGCAGTTCTTC	CASSQSGLAGLNNEQFF
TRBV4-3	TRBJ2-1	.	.	TGCGCCAGCAGCCAGGGAGCTACCTACAATGAGCAGTTCTTC	CASSQGATYNEQFF
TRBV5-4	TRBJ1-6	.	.	TGTGCCAGCAGCTTGGAGGCAGGGAATTCACCCCTCCACTTT	CASSLEAGNSPLHF
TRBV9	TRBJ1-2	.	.	TGTGCCAGCAGCGAGAGGGGAGGGGTGAGAGGCTACACCTTC	CASSERGGVRGYTF
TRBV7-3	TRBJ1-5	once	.	TGTGCCACCCGTTACAGGCCTTATAGCAATCAGCCCCAGCATTTT	CATRYRPYSNQPQHF
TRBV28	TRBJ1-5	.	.	TGTGCCAGCAGCATAACAAAGGGAAATGATCAGCCCCAGCATTTT	CASSITKGNDQPQHF
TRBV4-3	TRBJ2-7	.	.	TGCGCCAGCAGCCAAGATCTTGGGGACGGGAACGAGCAGTACTTC	CASSQDLGDGNEQYF
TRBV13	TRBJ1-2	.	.	TGTGCCAGCAGCTCCGACGACATTGGAGACTATGGCTACACCTTC	CASSSDDIGDYGYTF
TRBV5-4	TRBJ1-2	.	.	TGTGCCAGCAGCTTGGACCTGACAGACTATGGCTACACCTTC	CASSLDLTDYGYTF
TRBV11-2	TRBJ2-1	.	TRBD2	TGTGCCAGCAGCCCACCCGGGACTACCAACAATGAGCAGTTCTTC	CASSPPGTTNNEQFF
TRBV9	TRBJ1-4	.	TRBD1	TGTGCCAGCAGCGCACCAAAGGGACAGGGAGGTGAAAAACTGTTTTTT	CASSAPKGQGGEKLFF
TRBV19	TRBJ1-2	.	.	TGTGCCAGTATCGGAGGCAGGGTTAACTATGGCTACACCTTC	CASIGGRVNYGYTF
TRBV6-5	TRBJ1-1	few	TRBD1	TGTGCCAGCAGTCCCGGACAGGAGAACACTGAAGCTTTCTTT	CASSPGQENTEAFF